These T cell receptor beta chains were read from a single sample in a study of cytomegalovirus exposure and HLA in healthy donors. The assay was immunoSEQ multiplex PCR, and TCRdb's table has in-frame clones only and misses some. The sample carries about 160,000 clones, over 80% recorded once. Specimen: PBMCs. These receptors all stem from a boy younger than 10 in good health and CMV-seronegative. CDR3s include the opening cysteine and the closing phenylalanine or tryptophan. The D gene is left open where the match is weak. Clone size is given for some rows only: seen once, a few or many times, or a class if the clone is expanded.

NA	TRBV28	once	TRBJ1-2	CASCPYRQSLYGYTF	TGTGCCAGCTGCCCTTACCGACAATCCCTCTATGGCTACACCTTC
TRBD2	TRBV9	NA	TRBJ2-2	CASSVESGSGELFF	TGTGCCAGCAGCGTAGAAAGCGGGAGCGGGGAGCTGTTTTTT
TRBD1	TRBV19	NA	TRBJ2-2	CASSIGRGRVDTGELFF	TGTGCCAGTAGTATAGGCAGGGGGCGCGTGGACACCGGGGAGCTGTTTTTT
NA	TRBV7-2	once	TRBJ2-3	CASRQITDTQYF	TGTGCCAGCAGACAAATCACAGATACGCAGTATTTT
TRBD1	TRBV29-1	NA	TRBJ2-1	CSVETTGPRYNEQFF	TGCAGCGTTGAAACGACAGGGCCGCGCTACAATGAGCAGTTCTTC
TRBD1	TRBV30	NA	TRBJ1-2	CAWSDIPSTGHKGYTF	TGTGCCTGGAGTGATATCCCCTCGACAGGGCATAAGGGCTACACCTTC
NA	TRBV6-4	NA	TRBJ2-7	CASSDPTLSKDRFSSYEQYF	TGTGCCAGCAGTGACCCTACGTTATCTAAGGACAGATTTAGCTCCTACGAGCAGTACTTC
NA	TRBV11-2	NA	TRBJ1-4	CASSLGGSLTNEKLFF	TGTGCCAGCAGCTTAGGAGGGAGTCTCACTAATGAAAAACTGTTTTTT
NA	TRBV29-1	NA	TRBJ1-1	CSVEETGQTLEAFF	TGCAGCGTTGAAGAAACAGGGCAAACCCTTGAAGCTTTCTTT
NA	TRBV15	NA	TRBJ1-1	CATSRDVSTGSGTEAFF	TGTGCCACCAGCAGGGACGTGTCGACAGGCTCGGGAACTGAAGCTTTCTTT
NA	TRBV5-1	NA	TRBJ2-7	CASSLTGAYEQYF	TGCGCCAGCAGCTTGACGGGGGCCTACGAGCAGTACTTC
TRBD2	TRBV2	NA	TRBJ2-5	CASRGGTSVETQYF	TGTGCCAGCAGGGGCGGGACTAGCGTTGAGACCCAGTACTTC
TRBD1	TRBV9	NA	TRBJ2-3	CASSGWDRDTDTQYF	TGTGCCAGCAGCGGCTGGGACAGGGACACAGATACGCAGTATTTT
TRBD2	TRBV7-3	NA	TRBJ2-6	CASSLTPGGTSGANVLTF	TGTGCCAGCAGCTTAACGCCGGGAGGGACCTCTGGGGCCAACGTCCTGACTTTC